What follows is one T cell receptor (beta chain) and its context. The data belong to a study of T cell responses to AZD1222 COVID-19 vaccine. This CDR3 contains 15 residues. Germline V lookup: CDR1 SGHRS, CDR2 YFSETQ. Trimming left V 4 bases short and J 0 bases short, with 10 bases between. Here immunoSEQ multiplex PCR was the method, and the copy in TCRdb shows in-frame clones only, minus some. The sample has some 120,000 clones; roughly 91% are singletons. The sample was peripheral blood, taken on day 0 of MenACWY control vaccination. The chain combines TRBV5-1 with TRBJ1-4; D unresolved. This TCR was sampled from an adult in good health. The CDR3 loop reads CASSEQGTTNEKLFF. The CDR3, as DNA: TGCGCCAGCAGCGAGCAAGGGACAACTAATGAAAAACTGTTTTTT.